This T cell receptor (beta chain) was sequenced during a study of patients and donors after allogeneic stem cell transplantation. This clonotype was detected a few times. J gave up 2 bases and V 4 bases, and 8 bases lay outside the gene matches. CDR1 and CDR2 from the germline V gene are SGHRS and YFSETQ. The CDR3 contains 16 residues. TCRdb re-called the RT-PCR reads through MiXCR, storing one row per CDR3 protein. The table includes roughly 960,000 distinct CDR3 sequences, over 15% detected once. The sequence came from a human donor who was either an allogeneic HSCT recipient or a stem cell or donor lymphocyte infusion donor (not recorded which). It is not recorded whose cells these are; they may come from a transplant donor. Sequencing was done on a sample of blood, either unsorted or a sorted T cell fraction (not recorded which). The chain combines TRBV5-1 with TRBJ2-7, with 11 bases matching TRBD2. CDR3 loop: CASSGKTSGIPYEQYF. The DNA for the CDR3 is TGCGCCAGCAGCGGAAAGACTAGCGGGATTCCCTACGAGCAGTACTTC.